The 2 T cell receptor beta chains given below trace back to one sample, sequenced in a study of cytomegalovirus exposure and HLA in healthy donors. Produced via immunoSEQ multiplex PCR; TCRdb's table is partial and in-frame only. The sample lists approximately 220,000 clones, around nine tenths seen once, with 2.6% in the top ten. Source material: PBMCs. Receptor source: a man between 18 and 35 years old in good health and CMV-seronegative.

This rearrangement joins TRBV5-1 to TRBJ1-1; tentative D call: TRBD1 (5 bases). This CDR3 has 14 amino acids. Germline-derived CDR1 and CDR2 are SGHRS and YFSETQ. V lost 3 bases and J lost 4, with 13 bases in between. CDR3: CASSSLSGPTEAFF. Written as DNA, the CDR3 is TGCGCCAGCAGCTCCCTATCAGGGCCCACTGAAGCTTTCTTT. Filled out from reference TRBV5-1 and TRBJ1-1, the complete variable domain reads KAGVTQTPRYLIKTRGQQVTLSCSPISGHRSVSWYQQTPGQGLQFLFEYFSETQRNKGNFPGRFSGRQFSNSRSEMNVSTLELGDSALYLCASSSLSGPTEAFFGQGTRLTVV.

This clone was observed once. This sequence joins TRBV18 and TRBJ1-2; D unresolved. Germline V gives CDR1 KGHSH, CDR2 LQKENI. The CDR3 has 18 amino acids. V was clipped by 4 bases and J by 5 bases, with 26 bases between them. As DNA, the CDR3 is TGTGCCAGCTCACGCATTCCCCGATTTAAGTTTTCGGGGTATGGCTACACCTTC. Protein: CASSRIPRFKFSGYGYTF.